Detailed here is one T cell receptor (beta chain). The CDR3 runs to 17 residues. Germline trimming cut 6 bases from V and 5 bases from J; bases unmatched to any gene: 13. Germline CDR1 reads LNHDA; CDR2 reads SQIVND (reference sequence). This sample is drawn from a study of blood T cell repertoires in COVID-19. The repertoire was sequenced with immunoSEQ multiplex PCR; TCRdb's copy has only in-frame clones and lacks some. This sample has under 150,000 clones, with 88% found just once. The receptor was isolated from a human donor in a cohort sampled during active COVID-19. J is TRBJ2-2 and V is TRBV19; 9 bases fit TRBD1. The source material was peripheral blood. The CDR3: CASSLDRGVISTGELFF. Here the CDR3 DNA reads TGTGCCAGTAGCCTTGACAGGGGGGTTATTAGTACCGGGGAGCTGTTTTTT.